Shown below are 12 T cell receptor beta chains from a single sample sequenced in a study of blood T cell repertoires in COVID-19. Some clones are missing from TCRdb's copy, which holds only in-frame ones; the method was immunoSEQ multiplex PCR. The data contain some 170,000 clones, around 73% of them singletons. Sequenced: PBMCs or T cells enriched from blood (not recorded which). These receptors all come from a woman aged 45-65 years who had recovered from COVID-19.

V gene TRBV7-2 combines with J gene TRBJ2-2; 9 bases map to TRBD1. Per germline, CDR1 SGHTA and CDR2 FQGNSA. The V and J ends lost 5 bases and 5 bases, in that order; junction bases with no gene match: 6. This CDR3 spans 15 amino acids. Here the CDR3 reads CASSPGTGRTGELFF. CDR3 nucleotides: TGTGCCAGCAGCCCCGGGACAGGGAGAACCGGGGAGCTGTTTTTT.

For the CDR3, the DNA is TGTGCCAGCAGCCCCCGACTTGGAGGAAACACCATATATTTT. It specifies CASSPRLGGNTIYF. The chain combines TRBV3-1 (or the pseudogene TRBV3-2) with TRBJ1-3, with unresolved D. V was trimmed by 4 bases and J by 4 bases, leaving 11 bases between them. Looked up from germline, CDR1 is LGHDT and CDR2 is YNNKEL (reference sequence). The CDR3 runs 14 residues.

V is TRBV18 and J is TRBJ2-1, with TRBD2 as a possible D gene (5 bases). From germline, CDR1 is KGHSH and CDR2 LQKENI. CDR3 length: 15 amino acids. V was cut by 6 bases and J by 3 bases, with 15 bases left in between. CDR3 loop: CASSRSGGGYNEQFF. DNA of the CDR3: TGTGCCAGCTCCAGAAGCGGAGGAGGCTACAATGAGCAGTTCTTC.

This clone was recorded at least ten times. This sequence joins TRBV10-3 and TRBJ2-2; 7 bases are a match to TRBD2. The junction had 12 bases not matched to a gene; V was cut back by 1 base and J by 4 bases. Germline V gene lookup returns CDR1 ENHRY and CDR2 SYGVKD. The CDR3 runs 18 residues. The CDR3 sequence: CAISEFIIGGLPTGELFF. The CDR3 bases are TGTGCCATCAGTGAGTTCATCATCGGGGGACTACCCACCGGGGAGCTGTTTTTT.

The rearrangement links TRBV20-1 to TRBJ2-1; tentatively, D is TRBD2 (5 bases). Germline values: CDR1 DFQATT, CDR2 SNEGSKA (reference sequence). This CDR3 region has 11 residues. CDR3 in DNA: TGCTCCTCGAGGGAGTACAATGAGCAGTTCTTC. It encodes CSSREYNEQFF.

This clone was observed a single time. V is TRBV5-5 and J is TRBJ1-3; 7 bases align to TRBD1. Germline V gene data show CDR1 as SGHKS and CDR2 as YYEKEE (reference sequence). The CDR3 has 14 residues. V lost 2 bases and J lost 3; bases outside the gene matches: 2. Written as DNA, the CDR3 is TGTGCCAGCAGCTTCTCAGGGGGTGGAAACACCATATATTTT. Protein sequence: CASSFSGGGNTIYF.

The chain has TRBV3-1 (or the pseudogene TRBV3-2) and TRBJ2-2, with TRBD2 matching 11 bases. Germline values: CDR1 LGHDT, CDR2 YNNKEL (reference sequence). The junction had 20 bases not matched to a gene; V was cut back by 4 bases and J by 4 bases. The CDR3 consists of 21 residues. CDR3 coding DNA: TGTGCCAGCAGCCTCGCAACTCCTAGCGGGAGGTACAAACTGTCCACCGGGGAGCTGTTTTTT. Amino acids: CASSLATPSGRYKLSTGELFF.

The V call is TRBV27, the J call TRBJ1-4; D unclear. Germline CDR1 MNHEY, CDR2 SMNVEV (reference sequence). The CDR3 sequence is 15 residues long. The V gene lost 6 bases and the J gene lost 7 bases, with 18 bases spanning the gap. CDR3 in amino acids: CASSSNAEILEKLFF. The CDR3 coding sequence is TGTGCCAGCAGCTCGAACGCGGAAATCCTTGAAAAACTGTTTTTT.

This clone came up once. The V gene is TRBV27, the J gene TRBJ2-1; 9 bases agree with TRBD1. The J segment lost 7 bases and the V segment lost 4 bases, leaving 11 bases of the junction unmatched. CDR3 length: 16 amino acids. From germline, CDR1 is MNHEY and CDR2 SMNVEV (reference sequence). The CDR3 spells CASSWTGTGPGNEQFF. In DNA, the CDR3 is TGTGCCAGCAGTTGGACCGGGACAGGGCCGGGGAATGAGCAGTTCTTC.

This chain connects TRBV15 to TRBJ1-2; a weak D match, TRBD1 (5 bases). Trimming cost V 1 base and J 7 bases, with 7 bases left between them. The CDR3 length is 12 residues. Germline CDR1 LNHNV, CDR2 YYDKDF (reference sequence). The CDR3 loop is CATSRGRGGYTF. The CDR3 DNA sequence: TGTGCCACCAGCAGAGGGAGGGGTGGCTACACCTTC.

This rearrangement joins TRBV5-1 to TRBJ2-1; D is unclear. V gave up 0 bases and J gave up 7 bases, with 8 bases separating them. This CDR3 region has 13 residues. Germline V gives CDR1 SGHRS, CDR2 YFSETQ. CDR3 residues: CASSLDPKNEQFF. As DNA, the CDR3 is TGCGCCAGCAGCTTGGATCCTAAGAATGAGCAGTTCTTC.

The chain couples TRBV11-2 to TRBJ1-1; D call uncertain. The CDR3 runs 14 residues. V shed 1 base and J shed 1 base, with 7 bases lying between them. The germline V gene encodes CDR1 SGHAT and CDR2 FQNNGV. CDR3 region: CASSLGAGNTEAFF. In DNA, the CDR3 is TGTGCCAGCAGCTTAGGGGCGGGGAACACTGAAGCTTTCTTT.